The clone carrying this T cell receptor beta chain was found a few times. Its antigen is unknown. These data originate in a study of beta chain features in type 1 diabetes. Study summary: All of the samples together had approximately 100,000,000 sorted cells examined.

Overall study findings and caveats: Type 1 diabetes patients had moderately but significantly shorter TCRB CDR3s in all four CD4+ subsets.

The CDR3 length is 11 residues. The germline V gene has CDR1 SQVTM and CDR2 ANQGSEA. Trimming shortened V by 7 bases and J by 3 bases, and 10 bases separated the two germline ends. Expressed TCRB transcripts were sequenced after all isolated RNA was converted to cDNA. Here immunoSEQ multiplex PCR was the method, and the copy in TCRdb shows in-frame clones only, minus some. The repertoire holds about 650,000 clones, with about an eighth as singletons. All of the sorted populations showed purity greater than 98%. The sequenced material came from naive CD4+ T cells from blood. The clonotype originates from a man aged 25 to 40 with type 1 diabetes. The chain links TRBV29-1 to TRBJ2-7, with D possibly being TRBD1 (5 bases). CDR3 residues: CSAVGVYEQYF. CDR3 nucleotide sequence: TGCAGCGCTGTAGGGGTCTACGAGCAGTACTTC.